These 12 T cell receptor beta chains were all obtained from the same sample, sequenced in a study of blood T cell repertoires in COVID-19. The data were produced by immunoSEQ multiplex PCR, yet TCRdb's version contains in-frame clones alone and is incomplete. Here the sample spans 80,000 to 100,000 clones, roughly 80% being singletons. The sample comprised peripheral blood. The receptors were gathered from a man in his sixties with acute or convalescent COVID-19.

This clone was counted only a few times. V usage is TRBV11-3 and J usage is TRBJ2-3; 8 positions match TRBD1. The germline CDR1 and CDR2 sequences are SGHNT and YENEEA. V dropped 5 bases and J dropped 3; count of bases not matched to a gene: 7. The CDR3 has 15 amino acids. CDR3 sequence (DNA): TGTGCCAGCAGCGTAAGACAGGGGCGGACAGATACGCAGTATTTT. Translating it yields CASSVRQGRTDTQYF.

The rearrangement joins TRBV7-2 to TRBJ1-2, with 7 bases lining up with TRBD1. This CDR3 has 14 amino acids. Germline assignment: CDR1 SGHTA and CDR2 FQGNSA. The V and J ends lost 1 base and 6 bases, in that order; junction bases with no gene match: 5. CDR3 DNA: TGTGCCAGCAGCTTAGGACAGGGTGTACATGGCTACACCTTC. It codes for CASSLGQGVHGYTF.

V is TRBV28 and J is TRBJ2-5; maybe TRBD2 (7 bases). The CDR3 has 15 residues. The germline V gene has CDR1 MDHEN and CDR2 SYDVKM. Trimming shortened V by 8 bases and J by 5 bases, and 21 bases separated the two germline ends. The CDR3 DNA sequence: TGTGCCAGCTTAACAGGGTCTCGGGGGGTGGAGACCCAGTACTTC. Its translation is CASLTGSRGVETQYF. The variable domain in full, with the rest retrieved from reference TRBV28 and TRBJ2-5, is DVKVTQSSRYLVKRTGEKVFLECVQDMDHENMFWYRQDPGLGLRLIYFSYDVKMKEKGDIPEGYSVSREKKERFSLILESASTNQTSMYLCASLTGSRGVETQYFGPGTRLLVL.

This clone was found a few times. The chain employs TRBV10-2 and TRBJ2-2; 8 bases align to TRBD2. CDR3 length equals 15 residues. V lost 9 bases, J lost 2 bases, and 8 bases stayed unmatched. Germline CDR1 and CDR2: WSHSY and SAAADI. In DNA form, the CDR3 reads TGCGCCAGTAACTTAGCGGGGCCTAACACCGGGGAGCTGTTTTTT. Translated: CASNLAGPNTGELFF.

The chain is built from TRBV18 and TRBJ2-1; D remains unclear. Germline values: CDR1 KGHSH, CDR2 LQKENI. This CDR3 comprises 13 residues. Trimming removed 5 bases at V and 7 bases at J, with 12 bases between. The CDR3 loop is CASSALLRNEQFF. CDR3 nucleotides: TGTGCCAGCTCAGCTCTTCTGAGGAATGAGCAGTTCTTC. Drawing the rest from reference TRBV18 and TRBJ2-1, the complete variable domain is NAGVMQNPRHLVRRRGQEARLRCSPMKGHSHVYWYRQLPEEGLKFMVYLQKENIIDESGMPKERFSAEFPKEGPSILRIQQVVRGDSAAYFCASSALLRNEQFFGPGTRLTVL.

The chain is built from TRBV7-8 and TRBJ1-5; TRBD1 aligns across 10 bases. The CDR3 is made up of 20 amino acids. Trimming at V came to 2 bases and at J to 7 bases, leaving 20 bases not matched to a gene. The germline CDR1 and CDR2 sequences are SGHVS and FQNEAQ. CDR3: CASSLLRRNRDRGLPQPQHF. The CDR3 region has the DNA TGTGCCAGCAGCTTATTAAGGAGGAATCGGGACAGGGGATTACCCCAGCCCCAGCATTTT.

The V and J genes are TRBV19 and TRBJ1-6; D is perhaps TRBD1 (6 bases). Germline loops: CDR1 LNHDA, CDR2 SQIVND (reference sequence). V was pared by 3 bases and J by 7 bases, with 13 bases between. The CDR3 runs to 15 residues. The CDR3 DNA sequence: TGTGCCAGTAGTATCCCCGGGACACCAAATTCACCCCTCCACTTT. This sequence encodes CASSIPGTPNSPLHF. The full variable domain, with the rest looked up from reference TRBV19 and TRBJ1-6, is DGGITQSPKYLFRKEGQNVTLSCEQNLNHDAMYWYRQDPGQGLRLIYYSQIVNDFQKGDIAEGYSVSREKKESFPLTVTSAQKNPTAFYLCASSIPGTPNSPLHFGNGTRLTVT.

V and J are TRBV27 and TRBJ2-5, with TRBD1 matching over 7 bases. Per the germline V gene, CDR1 is MNHEY and CDR2 is SMNVEV (reference sequence). This CDR3 contains 15 residues. V was clipped by 5 bases and J by 5 bases; unmatched bases: 11. The DNA for the CDR3 is TGTGCCAGCAGTCTACGACAGGGCCCTCGTGAGACCCAGTACTTC. This translates into CASSLRQGPRETQYF.

This clone was seen more than once but under ten times. This chain joins TRBV27 and TRBJ2-3; 10 bases match TRBD2. Trimming at V came to 5 bases and at J to 5 bases, leaving 16 bases not matched to a gene. There are 18 residues in the CDR3. From germline, CDR1 is MNHEY and CDR2 SMNVEV (reference sequence). The CDR3 is CASSPGSASGSRLDTQYF. The CDR3 nucleotides are TGTGCCAGCAGTCCTGGGTCTGCTAGCGGGAGTCGCCTAGATACGCAGTATTTT.

This clone showed up just once. The V and J genes are TRBV27 and TRBJ2-3, with D possibly matching TRBD1 (5 bases). The CDR3 is 15 residues long. CDR1 MNHEY and CDR2 SMNVEV come from the germline V gene (reference sequence). Trimming cost V 0 bases and J 4 bases, with 11 bases left between them. This CDR3 reads CASSLSLRDPDTQYF. The CDR3 DNA is TGTGCCAGCAGTTTATCTCTCAGGGATCCAGATACGCAGTATTTT.

This clone was seen only a few times. This chain uses TRBV19 with TRBJ1-5; D unclear. CDR3 length: 15 amino acids. CDR1 LNHDA and CDR2 SQIVND come from the germline V gene (reference sequence). V lost 1 base and J 5 bases, leaving 12 bases between the germline ends. CDR3 sequence reads: CASSIGPGKDQPQHF. The CDR3 region has the DNA TGTGCCAGTAGTATAGGCCCGGGGAAAGATCAGCCCCAGCATTTT.

In this sample, this clone turned up a few times. V and J are TRBV7-2 and TRBJ1-1, with no clear D. The germline V gene has CDR1 SGHTA and CDR2 FQGNSA. The CDR3 is 13 amino acids. The germline V and J ends were trimmed by 4 bases and 1 base, with 7 bases remaining between them. CDR3 loop: CASSSGRNTEAFF. CDR3 nucleotide sequence: TGTGCCAGCAGCTCCGGGAGGAACACTGAAGCTTTCTTT.